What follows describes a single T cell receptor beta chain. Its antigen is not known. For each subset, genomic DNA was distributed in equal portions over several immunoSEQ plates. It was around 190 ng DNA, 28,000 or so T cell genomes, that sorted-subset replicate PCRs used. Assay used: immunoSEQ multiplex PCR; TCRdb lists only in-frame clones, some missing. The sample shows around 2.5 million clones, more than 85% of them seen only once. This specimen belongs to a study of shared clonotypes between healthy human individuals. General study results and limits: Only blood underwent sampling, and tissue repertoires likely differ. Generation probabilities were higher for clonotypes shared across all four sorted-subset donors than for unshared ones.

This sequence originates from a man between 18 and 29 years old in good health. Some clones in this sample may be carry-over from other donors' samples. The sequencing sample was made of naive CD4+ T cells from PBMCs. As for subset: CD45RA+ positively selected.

The CDR3 loop reads CASSPDRAVYGYTF. CDR3 nucleotide sequence: TGTGCCAGCAGCCCGGACAGGGCCGTTTATGGCTACACCTTC. The chain has TRBV25-1 and TRBJ1-2, with TRBD1 matching 8 bases. J lost 5 bases, V lost 6 bases, and 8 bases had no gene match. Germline CDR1 reads MGHDK; CDR2 reads SYGVNS. The CDR3 is 14 amino acids.